A single sample gave rise to the 21 T cell receptor beta chains below, sequenced in a study of CD8 T cells in Susac syndrome. After extraction with the RNeasy kit, roughly 0.45 to 1 ug of the RNA was reverse transcribed using random hexamers. TCRdb reprocessed the immunoSEQ multiplex PCR reads via MiXCR and lists one record per CDR3 protein. The data contain around 190,000 distinct CDR3 sequences, roughly 95% of them singletons. Input material: CD8+ T cells from PBMCs. The receptor source for this set is a human donor with multiple sclerosis.

J is TRBJ2-5 and V is TRBV29-1; D might be TRBD1 (6 bases). This CDR3 comprises 17 residues. V was shortened by 4 bases and J by 2 bases, with 23 bases between the two germline ends. CDR1 SQVTM and CDR2 ANQGSEA come from the germline V gene. Written as DNA, the CDR3 is TGCAGCGTTGCTAGGAGTGGGAGATCGCAGGGGCAAGAGACCCAGTACTTC. Translation: CSVARSGRSQGQETQYF.

The chain joins TRBV12-3 or TRBV12-4 to TRBJ2-7; possibly TRBD1 or TRBD2 for D (5 bases each). The CDR3 runs 17 residues. Deletions cut 5 bases from V and 2 bases from J, with 22 bases between. The CDR3 region has the DNA TGTGCCAGCAGTCCCCGGGACCCTAAGAACCTGCCCTACGAGCAGTACTTC. Translated, it gives CASSPRDPKNLPYEQYF.

This clonotype appeared a single time. CDR3 bases: TGCAGTGCTAGAGATTTAGACAGGGGCAATGAGCAGTTCTTC. It is translated as CSARDLDRGNEQFF. The rearrangement uses TRBV20-1 and TRBJ2-1, with 8 positions matching TRBD1. CDR1 and CDR2 from the germline V gene are DFQATT and SNEGSKA (reference sequence). V trimming: 0 bases; J trimming: 6 bases; junction bases outside the gene matches: 4. CDR3 length equals 14 residues.

The V call is TRBV12-3 or TRBV12-4, the J call TRBJ2-7, with D maybe TRBD1 (5 bases). This CDR3 region has 14 residues. V was shortened by 3 bases and J by 4 bases, with 13 bases between the two germline ends. CDR3 sequence (DNA): TGTGCCAGCAGTTTGCAGGGTACACCTTACGAGCAGTACTTC. The encoded protein is CASSLQGTPYEQYF.

V and J are TRBV20-1 and TRBJ2-5, with D unclear. Per the germline V gene, CDR1 is DFQATT and CDR2 is SNEGSKA (reference sequence). V lost 3 bases to trimming and J lost 3 bases, with 14 bases between them. The CDR3 contains 14 residues. CDR3 sequence (DNA): TGCAGTGCTAGGGGCGACACCCGAAAAGAGACCCAGTACTTC. It yields the protein CSARGDTRKETQYF.

J is TRBJ2-7 and V is TRBV29-1; D is unclear. Germline V gene sequence: CDR1 SQVTM, CDR2 ANQGSEA. The CDR3 loop spans 11 amino acids. The V end lost 3 bases, the J end lost 4 bases, and 7 bases lay between the germline ends. DNA for the CDR3: TGCAGCGTTGATAATGGTTACGAGCAGTACTTC. Protein product: CSVDNGYEQYF.

The J gene is TRBJ2-5, the V gene TRBV29-1; 9 bases are shared with TRBD1. V lost 0 bases, J lost 4 bases, and 6 bases stayed unmatched. This CDR3 has 15 amino acids. Germline V gene data show CDR1 as SQVTM and CDR2 as ANQGSEA. CDR3 in amino acids: CSVEDLVTGGETQYF. Written as DNA, the CDR3 is TGCAGCGTTGAAGATTTGGTGACAGGGGGAGAGACCCAGTACTTC.

J is TRBJ2-1 and V is TRBV19; a weak D match, TRBD1 (5 bases). V was pared by 4 bases and J by 5 bases, with 12 bases between. The CDR3 is made up of 14 amino acids. Germline V gene data show CDR1 as LNHDA and CDR2 as SQIVND (reference sequence). CDR3 nucleotide sequence: TGTGCCAGTAGTACGCAGGGCACTCACAATGAGCAGTTCTTC. Amino acid sequence: CASSTQGTHNEQFF.

The gene calls are TRBV7-9 and TRBJ1-2; TRBD1 agrees at 7 bases. V shed 5 bases, J shed 6 bases, and the junction held 3 bases outside the gene matches. Germline V lookup: CDR1 SEHNR, CDR2 FQNEAQ (reference sequence). The CDR3 totals 12 residues. The CDR3 nucleotides read TGTGCCAGCAGCCGTGGACAGGATGGCTACACCTTC. Encoded protein: CASSRGQDGYTF.

This CDR3 is CSATKRGKANEQFF. The CDR3 nucleotides read TGCAGTGCCACAAAGCGGGGTAAGGCGAATGAGCAGTTCTTC. The chain is built from TRBV20-1 and TRBJ2-1, with 7 bases aligning to TRBD2. Per germline, CDR1 DFQATT and CDR2 SNEGSKA (reference sequence). V was clipped by 6 bases and J by 7 bases; unmatched bases: 12. The CDR3 spans 14 residues.

This chain links TRBV14 with TRBJ1-1, with D possibly matching TRBD1 (6 bases). The ends were cut back, 1 base at V and 4 bases at J, with 13 bases in the middle. Germline CDR1 and CDR2: SGHDN and FVKESK. CDR3 length equals 15 residues. CDR3 nucleotide sequence: TGTGCCAGCAGCCAAGGGCAACAGGGAACCACTGAAGCTTTCTTT. Translated, it gives CASSQGQQGTTEAFF.

CDR3 sequence reads: CASSYLSSYNEQFF. The CDR3 DNA reads TGTGCCAGCAGTTATCTCTCCTCCTACAATGAGCAGTTCTTC. This rearrangement joins TRBV25-1 to TRBJ2-1, with D hard to call. The CDR3 extends over 14 amino acids. Trimming shortened V by 5 bases and J by 0 bases, and 8 bases separated the two germline ends. Germline assignment: CDR1 MGHDK and CDR2 SYGVNS.

The chain recombines TRBV30 with TRBJ2-5; D tentatively fits TRBD1 or TRBD2 (5 bases each). Between the trimmed V and J ends, which lost 5 bases and 10 bases, there was a span of 20 bases. This CDR3 has 13 amino acids. Germline CDR1 is GTSNPN and CDR2 is SVGIG (reference sequence). This CDR3 reads CAWDEGRERDQYF. For the CDR3, the DNA is TGTGCCTGGGATGAGGGCAGGGAAAGGGACCAGTACTTC.

The chain couples TRBV6-1 to TRBJ2-3, with 8 bases that match TRBD2. Germline V gene sequence: CDR1 MNHNS, CDR2 SASEGT. Germline trimming cut 2 bases from V and 0 bases from J; bases unmatched to any gene: 4. The length of the CDR3 is 16 residues. The CDR3 DNA reads as TGTGCCAGCAGTGAATGGCGGGGGGTCAGCACAGATACGCAGTATTTT. The encoded protein is CASSEWRGVSTDTQYF.

The rearrangement links TRBV28 to TRBJ2-1, with D perhaps TRBD2 (6 bases). The DNA matches TRBJ2-7 better at its end, which makes the J call doubtful. This CDR3 comprises 16 residues. Germline V CDR1 and CDR2: MDHEN, SYDVKM. The CDR3 DNA reads as TGTGCCAGCAGTAGATACGAAGGGGCGGGATTCTACGAGCAGTACTTC. This sequence encodes CASSRYEGAGFYEQYF.

CDR3 DNA sequence: TGTGCCAGCAGCGCGAAAACTAGGACTAACGCCGGGGAGCTGTTTTTT. It encodes CASSAKTRTNAGELFF. This chain connects TRBV9 to TRBJ2-2; D perhaps matches TRBD2 (6 bases). CDR1 SGDLS and CDR2 YYNGEE come from the germline V gene. Trimming stripped 3 bases from V and 6 bases from J, with 18 bases between. This CDR3 region has 16 residues.

In its sample, this clonotype was seen once. V and J are TRBV2 and TRBJ1-2; no reliable D call. V shed 7 bases and J shed 4 bases, with 10 bases lying between them. The CDR3 is 12 residues long. Germline V gene sequence: CDR1 SNHLY, CDR2 FYNNEI. The CDR3 region is CASNRGFYGYTF. The DNA of the CDR3 is TGTGCCAGCAATCGAGGGTTCTATGGCTACACCTTC.

The chain links TRBV12-3 or TRBV12-4 to TRBJ2-1, with 14 bases aligning to TRBD2. CDR3 size: 17 residues. Trimming removed 6 bases from V and 4 bases from J; junction bases left unmatched: 8. The CDR3 DNA reads as TGTGCCAGCAGCGCCGGGACTAGCGGGAGAGGATACAATGAGCAGTTCTTC. It specifies CASSAGTSGRGYNEQFF.

This clonotype was observed a few times. This rearrangement joins TRBV29-1 to TRBJ2-7; no clear D. V lost 6 bases and J 9 bases, leaving 21 bases between the germline ends. CDR3 length: 13 amino acids. Germline V CDR1 and CDR2: SQVTM, ANQGSEA. CDR3 protein: CSVGAVGSNGQYF. The CDR3 DNA reads as TGCAGCGTCGGCGCGGTGGGCTCGAATGGGCAGTACTTC.

This chain uses TRBV5-1 with TRBJ1-2; D might be TRBD1 (6 bases). V was shortened by 0 bases and J by 0 bases, with 12 bases between the two germline ends. Per the germline V gene, CDR1 is SGHRS and CDR2 is YFSETQ. This CDR3 has 16 residues. The CDR3 region is CASSLAWGQPNYGYTF. The DNA of the CDR3 is TGCGCCAGCAGCTTGGCCTGGGGACAACCTAACTATGGCTACACCTTC.

V usage is TRBV19 and J usage is TRBJ2-5, with TRBD1 identical over 8 bases. V lost 8 bases, J lost 0 bases, and 8 bases stayed unmatched. Per the germline V gene, CDR1 is LNHDA and CDR2 is SQIVND (reference sequence). The CDR3 sequence is 15 residues long. CDR3 nucleotides: TGTGCCAGTGCCCCGGACAGGGCGAACCAAGAGACCCAGTACTTC. Protein product: CASAPDRANQETQYF.